One sample yielded the 16 T cell receptor beta chains listed below, sequenced in a study of yellow fever vaccine responses in identical twins. TCRdb reprocessed the RT-PCR reads with MiXCR, giving one entry per CDR3 protein. The table lists approximately 32,000 distinct CDR3 sequences, 50% to 65% of them singletons. Sample: T cells from blood (PBMCs), unsorted or a sorted subset (not recorded which), taken before or after yellow fever vaccination (not recorded which). All receptors derive from a woman aged 18-30 years who received the yellow fever vaccine.

The chain combines TRBV4-1 with TRBJ2-7; the D is unclear. The length of the CDR3 is 13 residues. Germline V gene lookup returns CDR1 MGHRA and CDR2 YSYEKL. Trimming left V 1 base short and J 4 bases short, with 8 bases between. The DNA of the CDR3 is TGCGCCAGCAGCCAAGGAGACGGATACGAGCAGTACGTC. Residues: CASSQGDGYEQYV.

V gene TRBV4-2 combines with J gene TRBJ2-1, with 8 positions matching TRBD2. This CDR3 is 14 amino acids long. Germline V gene sequence: CDR1 LGHNA, CDR2 YNFKEQ. With 3 bases clipped from V and 8 bases from J, the junction kept 6 bases outside the gene matches. For the CDR3, the DNA is TGTGCCAGCAGCCAGGGACTAGGTAAATATGAGCAGTTCTTC. Translated: CASSQGLGKYEQFF.

The chain recombines TRBV11-3 with TRBJ2-7; 10 bases map to TRBD2. The length of the CDR3 is 15 residues. After removal of 5 bases from V and 5 bases from J, the junction contained 9 bases not matched to a gene. Looked up from germline, CDR1 is SGHNT and CDR2 is YENEEA. The CDR3 loop reads CASSPRLAGVNEQYF. The CDR3 DNA sequence: TGTGCCAGCAGCCCTCGCCTAGCGGGAGTCAACGAGCAGTACTTC.

The chain recombines TRBV7-8 with TRBJ2-1; D is unclear. This CDR3 spans 13 amino acids. V was shortened by 0 bases and J by 9 bases, with 9 bases between the two germline ends. Germline lookup yields CDR1 SGHVS and CDR2 FQNEAQ. The CDR3 DNA reads as TGTGCCAGCAGCTTAGCGGTTGTTGGTGAGCAGTTCTTC. Protein product: CASSLAVVGEQFF.

The chain recombines TRBV15 with TRBJ2-7; D is uncertain. The CDR3 totals 15 residues. CDR1 is LNHNV and CDR2 is YYDKDF in the germline V gene (reference sequence). V lost 0 bases to trimming and J lost 2 bases, with 11 bases between them. The CDR3 protein is CATSRDLISAYEQYF. CDR3 in DNA: TGTGCCACCAGCAGAGATCTGATCAGCGCCTACGAGCAGTACTTC. Full variable domain (rest looked up from reference TRBV15 and TRBJ2-7): DAMVIQNPRYQVTQFGKPVTLSCSQTLNHNVMYWYQQKSSQAPKLLFHYYDKDFNNEADTPDNFQSRRPNTSFCFLDIRSPGLGDTAMYLCATSRDLISAYEQYFGPGTRLTVT.

The chain carries TRBV4-1 and TRBJ2-7, with 9 nucleotides matching TRBD2. Trimming cost V 0 bases and J 7 bases; bases outside gene matches: 13. The CDR3 has 17 amino acids. CDR1 is MGHRA, CDR2 YSYEKL, per germline. Here the CDR3 reads CASSQESAGGSWGEQYF. DNA of the CDR3: TGCGCCAGCAGCCAAGAGTCAGCGGGAGGCTCCTGGGGTGAGCAGTACTTC.

The V gene is TRBV18, the J gene TRBJ2-4, with D perhaps matching TRBD1 or TRBD2 (5 bases each). This CDR3 has 17 amino acids. CDR1 is KGHSH and CDR2 is LQKENI in the germline V gene. V shed 2 bases and J shed 0 bases, with 14 bases lying between them. This CDR3 is CASSPAGTVKAKNIQYF. The CDR3 bases are TGTGCCAGCTCACCAGCAGGGACCGTAAAAGCCAAAAACATTCAGTACTTC.

This chain joins TRBV28 and TRBJ2-7; D might be TRBD1 (5 bases). With 5 bases removed from V and 2 bases from J, the gap between germline ends came to 13 bases. CDR1 and CDR2 from the germline V gene are MDHEN and SYDVKM. The CDR3 length is 14 residues. The CDR3 sequence is CASSRGSPAYEQYF. The CDR3, as DNA: TGTGCCAGCAGTAGGGGAAGCCCTGCCTACGAGCAGTACTTC. The full variable domain, completed using reference TRBV28 and TRBJ2-7, is DVKVTQSSRYLVKRTGEKVFLECVQDMDHENMFWYRQDPGLGLRLIYFSYDVKMKEKGDIPEGYSVSREKKERFSLILESASTNQTSMYLCASSRGSPAYEQYFGPGTRLTVT.

The chain recombines TRBV18 with TRBJ1-5; 11 positions agree with TRBD1. Trimming cost V 8 bases and J 2 bases; bases outside gene matches: 2. The CDR3 extends over 14 amino acids. The germline V gene has CDR1 KGHSH and CDR2 LQKENI. The CDR3 loop reads CASKGQGGNQPQHF. CDR3 in DNA: TGTGCCAGCAAGGGACAGGGGGGCAATCAGCCCCAGCATTTT.

This clonotype was counted only a few times. The J gene is TRBJ1-1, the V gene TRBV5-5, with D hard to call. CDR1 is SGHKS, CDR2 YYEKEE, per germline (reference sequence). V was shortened by 1 base and J by 1 base, with 8 bases between the two germline ends. The CDR3 length is 14 residues. CDR3 in DNA: TGTGCCAGCAGCTTGAGGCAGCCGAACACTGAAGCTTTCTTT. Residues: CASSLRQPNTEAFF.

This clonotype was detected a few times. CDR3 sequence reads: CSAGRGIGNTIYF. As DNA, the CDR3 is TGCAGCGCCGGGAGGGGAATCGGAAACACCATATATTTT. The J gene is TRBJ1-3, the V gene TRBV29-1; weak D call: TRBD1 (5 bases). V lost 7 bases to trimming and J lost 4 bases, with 14 bases between them. This CDR3 comprises 13 residues. CDR1 and CDR2 from the germline V gene are SQVTM and ANQGSEA.

This clonotype has only a few counts. The genes are TRBV10-3 and TRBJ2-1; possibly TRBD2 for D (6 bases). The CDR3 has 13 amino acids. CDR1 ENHRY and CDR2 SYGVKD come from the germline V gene. Trimming cost V 6 bases and J 7 bases, with 13 bases left between them. CDR3 in amino acids: CAIRGGEANEQFF. The CDR3 nucleotides read TGTGCCATCAGGGGGGGAGAAGCTAATGAGCAGTTCTTC.

The chain joins TRBV4-1 to TRBJ2-3; 9 bases are a match to TRBD1. Germline lookup yields CDR1 MGHRA and CDR2 YSYEKL. After removal of 6 bases from V and 6 bases from J, the junction contained 13 bases not matched to a gene. CDR3 size: 16 residues. The CDR3 sequence is CASRSPGTGKSDTQYF. CDR3 bases: TGCGCCAGCAGATCCCCCGGGACAGGGAAGTCGGATACGCAGTATTTT.

The chain combines TRBV18 with TRBJ1-2; unclear D gene. The V gene lost 0 bases and the J gene lost 0 bases, with 11 bases spanning the gap. Germline V lookup: CDR1 KGHSH, CDR2 LQKENI. The length of the CDR3 is 16 residues. Here the CDR3 reads CASSPPKTVPNYGYTF. The DNA for the CDR3 is TGTGCCAGCTCACCACCGAAAACGGTACCTAACTATGGCTACACCTTC.

This clonotype has a handful of counts. V usage is TRBV5-5 and J usage is TRBJ2-7; D remains ambiguous. V was trimmed by 0 bases and J by 7 bases, leaving 5 bases between them. The germline CDR1 and CDR2 sequences are SGHKS and YYEKEE (reference sequence). The CDR3 has 11 residues. The CDR3 nucleotides are TGTGCCAGCAGCTTGGGTGAAGAGCAGTACTTC. Protein: CASSLGEEQYF.

This chain joins TRBV4-1 and TRBJ2-1; either TRBD1 or TRBD2 may supply D (5 bases each). The CDR3 loop spans 15 amino acids. V was pared by 0 bases and J by 7 bases, with 13 bases between. Germline V gene data show CDR1 as MGHRA and CDR2 as YSYEKL. The CDR3 coding sequence is TGCGCCAGCAGCCAAGATGGGGGAATGAGGAATGAGCAGTTCTTC. It is translated as CASSQDGGMRNEQFF.